The 8 T cell receptor beta chains below all came from one sample that was sequenced in a study of beta chain features in type 1 diabetes. All of the isolated RNA was reverse transcribed, so expressed TCRB transcripts were sequenced. Here immunoSEQ multiplex PCR was the method, and the copy in TCRdb shows in-frame clones only, minus some. This table has over 150,000 clones, around 8% appearing once. Their recognized antigens are unknown. Study findings and constraints: People with Type 1 diabetes carried modestly yet significantly shorter TCRB CDR3s in all four CD4+ subsets.

The specimen sequenced was central memory CD4+ T cells from blood. Receptors were obtained from a woman aged 18-29 years with type 1 diabetes.

This clone has a handful of counts. V gene TRBV13 combines with J gene TRBJ2-5, with 12 bases that match TRBD2. V gave up 4 bases and J gave up 5 bases; unmatched junction bases: 5. This CDR3 is 15 amino acids long. The germline CDR1 and CDR2 sequences are PRHDT and FYEKMQ (reference sequence). The CDR3 protein is CASSSGLAGSETQYF. The DNA of the CDR3 is TGTGCCAGCAGCTCGGGACTAGCGGGCTCCGAGACCCAGTACTTC.

Only a few counts were recorded for this clone. V is TRBV19 and J is TRBJ1-4; D call uncertain. Between the trimmed V and J ends, which lost 7 bases and 0 bases, there was a span of 12 bases. The CDR3 has 15 residues. Germline CDR1 LNHDA, CDR2 SQIVND (reference sequence). CDR3 in amino acids: CASTHMTTTNEKLFF. CDR3 in DNA: TGTGCCAGTACCCATATGACAACAACTAATGAAAAACTGTTTTTT.

The sample holds a few counts of this clone. The chain links TRBV6-1 to TRBJ2-5; TRBD1 aligns across 10 bases. Germline assignment: CDR1 MNHNS and CDR2 SASEGT. The CDR3 consists of 14 residues. V lost 8 bases to trimming and J lost 3 bases; unmatched junction nucleotides: 6. CDR3 protein: CASATDRGKETQYF. The DNA for the CDR3 is TGTGCCAGCGCTACGGACAGGGGGAAAGAGACCCAGTACTTC.

This chain joins TRBV30 and TRBJ2-3; D remains unclear. The CDR3 is 14 residues long. Germline V CDR1 and CDR2: GTSNPN, SVGIG (reference sequence). V lost 2 bases, J lost 2 bases, and 11 bases lay in between. Here the CDR3 reads CAWSKWASTDTQYF. The CDR3 nucleotides are TGTGCCTGGAGTAAGTGGGCATCCACAGATACGCAGTATTTT.

This clone was seen a few times. The chain joins TRBV5-1 to TRBJ1-1, with D unclear. The CDR3 sequence is 13 residues long. With 0 bases removed from V and 11 bases from J, the gap between germline ends came to 14 bases. In germline, CDR1 is SGHRS, CDR2 YFSETQ. This chain's CDR3 is CASSLETAASAFF. The CDR3 DNA reads as TGCGCCAGCAGCTTGGAGACGGCGGCTTCTGCTTTCTTT.

This clone was seen many times. The rearrangement joins TRBV29-1 to TRBJ1-4; D possibly corresponds to TRBD1 (5 bases). CDR1 is SQVTM and CDR2 is ANQGSEA in the germline V gene. The CDR3 is made up of 14 amino acids. V shed 5 bases and J shed 8 bases, with 18 bases lying between them. The CDR3 DNA follows: TGCAGCGTTACCCCCTCGGGGGTCGGGGAAAAACTGTTTTTT. Amino acid sequence: CSVTPSGVGEKLFF.

This clone came up a few times. This rearrangement joins TRBV30 to TRBJ1-1; 7 nucleotides line up with TRBD1. Germline V gene sequence: CDR1 GTSNPN, CDR2 SVGIG (reference sequence). The CDR3 length is 14 residues. V gave up 2 bases and J gave up 3 bases; unmatched junction bases: 6. CDR3 residues: CAWSKRTGHTEAFF. The CDR3 nucleotides are TGTGCCTGGAGTAAACGGACAGGTCACACTGAAGCTTTCTTT.

The rearrangement uses TRBV5-1 and TRBJ2-1; 8 positions agree with TRBD1. The trim removed 4 bases at V and 6 bases at J, leaving 9 bases unmatched. Germline lookup yields CDR1 SGHRS and CDR2 YFSETQ. This CDR3 is built from 15 residues. Here the CDR3 DNA reads TGCGCCAGCAGCCTGAATGTACAGGGGGGCAATGAGCAGTTCTTC. Translation gives CASSLNVQGGNEQFF.